The next 8 T cell receptor beta chains were all read from a single sample in a study of regulatory T cells. These receptors' antigens are unknown. The primer mix had 52 TRBV and 13 TRBJ primers. Clones were read by immunoSEQ multiplex PCR, and TCRdb kept only the in-frame ones, dropping some. The sample consists of almost 30,000 clones, around 90% of them appearing once. The study, taken as a whole, reports: Hydrophobic residues at CDR3 positions 6 and 7 were enriched in conventional CD4+ T cells of CD3G-deficient patients.

Sequencing was performed on conventional CD4+ T cells sorted from blood. Receptor source: a person aged 18-29 years with CD3G deficiency.

The V and J genes are TRBV2 and TRBJ1-1, with D perhaps matching TRBD1 (5 bases). The ends were cut back, 1 base at V and 0 bases at J, with 9 bases in the middle. Germline V gene sequence: CDR1 SNHLY, CDR2 FYNNEI. The CDR3 spans 15 residues. The CDR3 nucleotides are TGTGCCAGCAGTGAAGAGGCCAGGGTGAACACTGAAGCTTTCTTT. Its protein product is CASSEEARVNTEAFF.

This clone was recorded only once. This chain connects TRBV28 to TRBJ1-3; TRBD1 agrees at 7 bases. Trimming cost V 5 bases and J 3 bases; bases outside gene matches: 4. CDR3 length equals 14 residues. Germline values: CDR1 MDHEN, CDR2 SYDVKM. CDR3 region: CASSDRAYGNTIYF. Here the CDR3 DNA reads TGTGCCAGCAGTGACAGGGCATATGGAAACACCATATATTTT.

The chain has TRBV7-9 and TRBJ1-1, with a possible D match to TRBD1 (6 bases). Per germline, CDR1 SEHNR and CDR2 FQNEAQ (reference sequence). The CDR3 covers 13 residues. Trimming took off 1 base at V and 5 bases at J, with 8 bases between the two ends. The CDR3 sequence is CASSLGGLTEAFF. The CDR3 bases are TGTGCCAGCAGCTTAGGGGGGCTGACTGAAGCTTTCTTT.

The chain links TRBV12-2 to TRBJ2-4; the table's TRBD2 call for D was not verified on the DNA. TRBV12-2 is deemed a pseudogene. The CDR3 is made up of 16 amino acids. CDR3 bases: TGTGCAAGTCGCTTCCCCAAAGGACTAGCCAAAAACATTCAGTACTTC. Protein product: CASRFPKGLAKNIQYF.

This rearrangement joins TRBV5-4 to TRBJ1-1; tentatively, D is TRBD1 (5 bases). Deletions cut 4 bases from V and 4 bases from J, with 26 bases between. Per germline, CDR1 SGHNT and CDR2 YYREEE (reference sequence). The CDR3 is 18 residues long. CDR3 DNA sequence: TGTGCCAGCAGCCCCAAGTCAGGCTTGGGGTTTGGGGGCACTGAAGCTTTCTTT. Translation gives CASSPKSGLGFGGTEAFF.

The chain carries TRBV2 and TRBJ1-4; a weak D match, TRBD1 (5 bases). Trimming took off 3 bases at V and 4 bases at J, with 12 bases between the two ends. The CDR3 is 15 amino acids. Germline values: CDR1 SNHLY, CDR2 FYNNEI. For the CDR3, the DNA is TGTGCCAGCAGTGATCAGGGACTGAATAATGAAAAACTGTTTTTT. It is translated as CASSDQGLNNEKLFF.

This chain joins TRBV6-1 and TRBJ2-7, with 11 bases fitting TRBD1. This CDR3 comprises 15 residues. V was pared by 6 bases and J by 1 base, with 5 bases of the junction left unmatched. CDR1 is MNHNS, CDR2 SASEGT, per germline. CDR3 DNA: TGTGCCAGCAGATGGGGGACAGGGGGATCCTACGAGCAGTACTTC. Protein product: CASRWGTGGSYEQYF.

V is TRBV6-1 and J is TRBJ2-7, with 10 positions matching TRBD1. The CDR3 contains 14 residues. CDR1 and CDR2 from the germline V gene are MNHNS and SASEGT. With V trimmed by 5 bases and J by 2 bases, 3 bases remained unmatched. The CDR3 bases are TGTGCCAGCAGTCGACAGGGGGCGACCTACGAGCAGTACTTC. Protein sequence: CASSRQGATYEQYF.